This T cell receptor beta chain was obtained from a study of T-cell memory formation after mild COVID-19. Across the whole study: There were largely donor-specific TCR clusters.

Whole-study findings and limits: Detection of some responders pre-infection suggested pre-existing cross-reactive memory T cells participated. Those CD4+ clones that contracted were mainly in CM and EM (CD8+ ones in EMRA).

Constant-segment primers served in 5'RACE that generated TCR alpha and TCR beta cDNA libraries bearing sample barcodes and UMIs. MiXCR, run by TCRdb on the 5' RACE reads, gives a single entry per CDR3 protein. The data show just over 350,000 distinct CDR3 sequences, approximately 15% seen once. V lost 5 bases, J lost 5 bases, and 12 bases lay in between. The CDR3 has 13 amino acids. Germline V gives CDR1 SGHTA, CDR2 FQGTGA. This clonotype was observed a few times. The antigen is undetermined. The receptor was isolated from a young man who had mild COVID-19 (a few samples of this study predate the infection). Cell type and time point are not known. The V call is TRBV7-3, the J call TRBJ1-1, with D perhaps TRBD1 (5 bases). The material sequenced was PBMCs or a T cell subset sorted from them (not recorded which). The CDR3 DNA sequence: TGTGCCAGCAGCGCCGACGGGGGGACTGAAGCTTTCTTT. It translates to CASSADGGTEAFF.